This TCR beta chain was captured by sequencing in a study of CD8 T cells in ankylosing spondylitis. The ends were cut back, 6 bases at V and 2 bases at J, with 9 bases in the middle. CDR1 is MNHEY and CDR2 is SMNVEV in the germline V gene (reference sequence). The CDR3 loop spans 13 amino acids. From the 5' RACE reads, TCRdb called clonotypes with MiXCR, one entry per CDR3 protein. The sample lists roughly 190,000 distinct CDR3 sequences, around 13% seen once, with approximately 15% in the top ten. This chain connects TRBV27 to TRBJ2-3; D ambiguous. The source material was blood, either unsorted or a sorted T cell fraction (not recorded which). The sequence was obtained from a male donor with ankylosing spondylitis or in good health (not recorded which). The CDR3 DNA sequence: TGTGCCAGCAGAAAAGGGTACACAGATACGCAGTATTTT. It codes for CASRKGYTDTQYF.